This T cell receptor beta chain is drawn from a study of blood T cell repertoires in COVID-19. Study summary: Material from acute and convalescent COVID-19 was sourced from the United States, Italy and Spain. Sources were T cells, B-cell-depleted T cells, or PBMCs; the material itself was cDNA or gDNA.

In the source study's methods: Quantification of nucleated cells was approximated via reference gene primer amplification. Generated by immunoSEQ multiplex PCR, the TCRdb table keeps only in-frame clones and is missing some. V and J calls plus clone size are reproduced from that table; the DNA served to infer D and trimming. The sample has about 100,000 clones, approximately 89% seen once; the top ten hold around 1%. This TCR was sampled from a man in his sixties with acute or convalescent COVID-19. Sequencing used peripheral blood.

In DNA, the CDR3 is TGTGCCAGCAGCTGGCTTTCGGGACAGGGGGCCCCGACTCCCCAAGAGACCCAGTACTTC. This translates into CASSWLSGQGAPTPQETQYF. The chain has TRBV7-8 and TRBJ2-5; 12 bases line up with TRBD1. CDR1 and CDR2 (germline): SGHVS, FQNEAQ. With V trimmed by 4 bases and J by 1 base, 16 bases remained unmatched. The CDR3 extends over 20 amino acids. Drawing the rest from reference TRBV7-8 and TRBJ2-5, the complete variable domain is GAGVSQSPRYKVAKRGQDVALRCDPISGHVSLFWYQQALGQGPEFLTYFQNEAQLDKSGLPSDRFFAERPEGSVSTLKIQRTQQEDSAVYLCASSWLSGQGAPTPQETQYFGPGTRLLVL.